The 15 T cell receptor beta chains below come from one sample, sequenced in a study of CD8+ T cells in alopecia areata (dated by TCRdb to the late 2010s). This specimen's time point label, per the study, means: 20 to 30 weeks on oral tofacitinib. The treatment or condition label, read with the paper, signifies: oral pan-JAK inhibitor, 5-10 mg twice daily. Library generation was performed with the immunoSEQ multiplex PCR assay. To provide template for TCR sequencing, every sample had RNA extracted and reverse transcribed into cDNA. Not all clones reach the TCRdb copy of this immuneACCESS table, which keeps in-frame sequences only. Checked studies attribute under half of the gap to unresolved V genes and leave the rest unexplained. The sample has about 180,000 clones on record, 50% to 65% of them singletons. The ten largest clones add up to 10% to 13% of the sample. The starting material was CD8+ T cells sorted from blood, obtained at week 24, from a patient treated with tofacitinib. Receptor source: a human donor with alopecia areata.

A few counts support this clone. The chain recombines TRBV9 with TRBJ2-5, with D perhaps TRBD1 or TRBD2 (5 bases each). Trimming removed 4 bases from V and 0 bases from J, with 13 bases in between. Germline CDR1 and CDR2: SGDLS and YYNGEE. CDR3 length equals 15 residues. The CDR3, as DNA: TGTGCCAGCAGCTCACTGGGACGCGACCAAGAGACCCAGTACTTC. It specifies CASSSLGRDQETQYF. The full variable domain, with the rest looked up from reference TRBV9 and TRBJ2-5, is DSGVTQTPKHLITATGQRVTLRCSPRSGDLSVYWYQQSLDQGLQFLIQYYNGEERAKGNILERFSAQQFPDLHSELNLSSLELGDSALYFCASSSLGRDQETQYFGPGTRLLVL.

The chain has TRBV6-1 and TRBJ2-1, with D perhaps matching TRBD2 (6 bases). Germline CDR1 MNHNS, CDR2 SASEGT. The germline V and J ends were trimmed by 8 bases and 6 bases, with 17 bases remaining between them. The CDR3 consists of 14 residues. The CDR3 coding sequence is TGTGCCAGCCACCCGGTACGGGGAGGCAATGAGCAGTTCTTC. Amino acids: CASHPVRGGNEQFF.

The chain employs TRBV11-2 and TRBJ2-2; D not resolved. The CDR3 is made up of 15 amino acids. Trimming left V 0 bases short and J 3 bases short, with 8 bases between. From germline, CDR1 is SGHAT and CDR2 FQNNGV. The CDR3 nucleotides are TGTGCCAGCAGCTTAGAGGCCGGACACACCGGGGAGCTGTTTTTT. Its translation: CASSLEAGHTGELFF.

This chain links TRBV6-5 with TRBJ2-7, with D perhaps TRBD2 (6 bases). With 0 bases removed from V and 0 bases from J, the gap between germline ends came to 9 bases. Germline CDR1 MNHEY, CDR2 SVGAGI. The CDR3 runs to 15 residues. This chain's CDR3 is CASSYSGGSSYEQYF. CDR3 DNA sequence: TGTGCCAGCAGTTACTCCGGGGGAAGCTCCTACGAGCAGTACTTC.

This clone turned up a few times. The rearrangement joins TRBV27 to TRBJ2-5, with TRBD1 matching over 7 bases. This CDR3 comprises 14 residues. Trimming removed 5 bases from V and 1 base from J; junction bases left unmatched: 4. From germline, CDR1 is MNHEY and CDR2 SMNVEV (reference sequence). This CDR3 is CASSPGTVQETQYF. The DNA for the CDR3 is TGTGCCAGCAGTCCCGGGACAGTCCAAGAGACCCAGTACTTC.

The rearrangement joins TRBV27 to TRBJ2-7, with 10 positions matching TRBD1. This CDR3 comprises 14 residues. Per germline, CDR1 MNHEY and CDR2 SMNVEV (reference sequence). V shed 4 bases, J shed 3 bases, and the junction held 3 bases outside the gene matches. In DNA form, the CDR3 reads TGTGCCAGCAGTTGGGGACAGGGGTTCTACGAGCAGTACTTC. Encoded protein: CASSWGQGFYEQYF.

The chain couples TRBV2 to TRBJ2-7; D remains ambiguous. CDR3 length: 12 amino acids. Germline assignment: CDR1 SNHLY and CDR2 FYNNEI. Trimming took 8 bases from V and 6 from J, leaving 14 bases between them. The CDR3 region is CASSALLAEQYF. The CDR3 DNA reads TGTGCCAGCTCGGCCCTATTAGCCGAGCAGTACTTC.

The chain recombines TRBV5-1 with TRBJ2-7; D is possibly TRBD1 (6 bases). Per germline, CDR1 SGHRS and CDR2 YFSETQ. CDR3 size: 13 residues. The germline V and J ends were trimmed by 4 bases and 4 bases, with 12 bases remaining between them. The DNA of the CDR3 is TGCGCCAGCAGCCGGGACATCGGGTACGAGCAGTACTTC. Translation: CASSRDIGYEQYF.

The chain links TRBV9 to TRBJ1-2, with D hard to call. The CDR3 consists of 15 residues. V lost 4 bases and J lost 0, with 13 bases in between. Germline CDR1 reads SGDLS; CDR2 reads YYNGEE. CDR3 nucleotides: TGTGCCAGCAGCCCCAGAGGAGGGTCTAACTATGGCTACACCTTC. Translated, it gives CASSPRGGSNYGYTF.

The rearrangement joins TRBV30 to TRBJ2-1; D unresolved. The CDR3 runs 13 residues. V was pared by 3 bases and J by 5 bases, with 11 bases between. Looked up from germline, CDR1 is GTSNPN and CDR2 is SVGIG (reference sequence). CDR3 sequence (DNA): TGTGCCTGGAGCGCCAACCGACACAATGAGCAGTTCTTC. Encoded protein: CAWSANRHNEQFF. The full variable domain, in which reference TRBV30 and TRBJ2-1 provide the parts outside the CDR3, is SQTIHQWPATLVQPVGSPLSLECTVEGTSNPNLYWYRQAAGRGLQLLFYSVGIGQISSEVPQNLSASRPQDRQFILSSKKLLLSDSGFYLCAWSANRHNEQFFGPGTRLTVL.

This clone was observed a handful of times. The rearrangement links TRBV6-6 to TRBJ2-7; a possible D gene is TRBD2 (5 bases). This CDR3 has 14 amino acids. The V end lost 7 bases, the J end lost 2 bases, and 15 bases lay between the germline ends. Germline V gene data show CDR1 as MNHNY and CDR2 as SVGAGI (reference sequence). This CDR3 is CASTQQQEAYEQYF. The CDR3 DNA reads TGTGCCAGCACCCAACAGCAGGAGGCCTACGAGCAGTACTTC.

The gene calls are TRBV7-2 and TRBJ2-2; 7 bases align to TRBD1. Germline assignment: CDR1 SGHTA and CDR2 FQGNSA. V lost 0 bases, J lost 4 bases, and 2 bases stayed unmatched. The CDR3 is made up of 15 amino acids. The CDR3 is CASSLATGRTGELFF. Here the CDR3 DNA reads TGTGCCAGCAGCTTAGCGACAGGGCGCACCGGGGAGCTGTTTTTT.

This clone came up a few times. The CDR3 loop reads CASSLTRNTEAFF. For the CDR3, the DNA is TGTGCCAGCAGCCTTACAAGGAACACTGAAGCTTTCTTT. The rearrangement uses TRBV13 and TRBJ1-1; D is uncertain. V was pared by 5 bases and J by 1 base, with 8 bases between. CDR3 length: 13 amino acids. Germline loops: CDR1 PRHDT, CDR2 FYEKMQ (reference sequence).

Only a few counts were recorded for this clone. J is TRBJ1-1 and V is TRBV4-1; no firm D call. The V and J ends lost 5 bases and 5 bases respectively, with 9 bases between them. The germline CDR1 and CDR2 sequences are MGHRA and YSYEKL. This CDR3 is 12 amino acids long. CDR3 in amino acids: CASSSGLTEAFF. In nucleotides, the CDR3 is TGCGCCAGCAGCTCTGGATTAACTGAAGCTTTCTTT.

The chain has TRBV10-2 and TRBJ1-1, with D perhaps matching TRBD1 (6 bases). Germline CDR1 WSHSY, CDR2 SAAADI. Trimming took off 6 bases at V and 5 bases at J, with 19 bases between the two ends. This CDR3 spans 15 amino acids. The CDR3 DNA sequence: TGCGCCAGCAGCACCCAAGGGACACGAGGAACTGAAGCTTTCTTT. Translation gives CASSTQGTRGTEAFF.